The clone carrying this TCR beta chain was detected only once. Repertoires were generated with immunoSEQ multiplex PCR, while TCRdb's copy carries only in-frame clones and drops some. Of 120,000 or so clones listed, roughly 89% are singletons. The CDR3 runs to 14 residues. Germline V lookup: CDR1 SGHAT, CDR2 FQNNGV. Trimming at V came to 5 bases and at J to 5 bases, leaving 3 bases not matched to a gene. This entry is derived from a study of T cell responses to AZD1222 COVID-19 vaccine. The sequencing used peripheral blood, collected 28 days after the second AZD1222 dose. The TCR originated in an adult who received the AZD1222 COVID-19 vaccine. The chain combines TRBV11-2 with TRBJ1-6, with TRBD1 identical over 7 bases. CDR3 region: CASSPGTDNSPLHF. As DNA, the CDR3 is TGTGCCAGCAGCCCCGGGACAGATAATTCACCCCTCCACTTT.